This T cell receptor (beta chain) is from a study of identifying expanded T cells in peripheral blood. The table came from immunoSEQ multiplex PCR; TCRdb's copy has only in-frame clones and leaves some out. The sample lists 95,000 to 150,000 clones; roughly 82% were seen once. Healthy donors had no documented immune events, such as infections, while sampled. V was clipped by 4 bases and J by 7 bases, with 16 bases between them. The length of the CDR3 is 14 residues. CDR1 and CDR2 from the germline V gene are SGHDN and FVKESK. Findings and limits, study-wide: Across healthy donors, higher total template counts meant significantly greater roughly 2-week count variance. Differentially abundant clones: around 1.1 between replicates, 16.4 at around 2 weeks, 19 to 20 at four.

A word on this clone: The antigen is unknown.

This sequence joins TRBV14 and TRBJ1-2, with D tentatively TRBD1 (5 bases). The sequence was obtained from a person aged 18 to 75 in good health. The sequencing sample was made of blood. CDR3 coding DNA: TGTGCCAGCAGCCGGGGCAGAGGTCTGTTTGGCTACACCTTC. Translated, it gives CASSRGRGLFGYTF.